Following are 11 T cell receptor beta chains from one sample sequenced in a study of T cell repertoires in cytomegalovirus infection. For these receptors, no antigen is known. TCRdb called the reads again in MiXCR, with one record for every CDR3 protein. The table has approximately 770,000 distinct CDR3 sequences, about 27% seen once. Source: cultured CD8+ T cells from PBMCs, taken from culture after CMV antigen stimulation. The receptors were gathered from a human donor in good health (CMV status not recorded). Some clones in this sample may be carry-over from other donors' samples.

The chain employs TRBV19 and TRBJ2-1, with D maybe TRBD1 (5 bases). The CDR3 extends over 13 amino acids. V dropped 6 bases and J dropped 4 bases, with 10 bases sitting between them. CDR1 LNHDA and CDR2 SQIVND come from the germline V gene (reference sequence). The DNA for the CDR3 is TGTGCCAGTAGGACGAACAGGTACAATGAGCAGTTCTTC. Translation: CASRTNRYNEQFF.

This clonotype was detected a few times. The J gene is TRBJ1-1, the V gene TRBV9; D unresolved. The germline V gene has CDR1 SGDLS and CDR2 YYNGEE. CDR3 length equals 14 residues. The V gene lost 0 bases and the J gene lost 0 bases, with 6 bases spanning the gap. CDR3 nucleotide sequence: TGTGCCAGCAGCGTAGGGCCGTTGAACACTGAAGCTTTCTTT. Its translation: CASSVGPLNTEAFF.

The CDR3 nucleotides read TGTGCCAGCAGCTTAGACCGAGCTTTCTTT. Translated, it gives CASSLDRAFF. The V call is TRBV7-9, the J call TRBJ1-1, with no clear D. The CDR3 runs to 10 residues. V lost 1 base and J lost 10, with 4 bases in between. Germline loops: CDR1 SEHNR, CDR2 FQNEAQ (reference sequence). The full variable domain, in which reference TRBV7-9 and TRBJ1-1 provide the parts outside the CDR3, is DTGVSQNPRHKITKRGQNVTFRCDPISEHNRLYWYRQTLGQGPEFLTYFQNEAQLEKSRLLSDRFSAERPKGSFSTLEIQRTEQGDSAMYLCASSLDRAFFGQGTRLTVV.

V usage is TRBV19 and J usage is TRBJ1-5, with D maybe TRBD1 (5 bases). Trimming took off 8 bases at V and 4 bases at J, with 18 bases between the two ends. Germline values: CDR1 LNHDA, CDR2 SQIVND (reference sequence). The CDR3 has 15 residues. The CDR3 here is CASVAGGGPNQPQHF. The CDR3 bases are TGTGCCAGTGTCGCCGGGGGGGGTCCGAATCAGCCCCAGCATTTT.

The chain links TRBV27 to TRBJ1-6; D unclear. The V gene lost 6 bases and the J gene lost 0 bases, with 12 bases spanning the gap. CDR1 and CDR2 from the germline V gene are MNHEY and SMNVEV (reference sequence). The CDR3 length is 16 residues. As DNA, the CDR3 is TGTGCCAGCAGCGCTCGAGGGAGCTCCTATAATTCACCCCTCCACTTT. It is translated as CASSARGSSYNSPLHF.

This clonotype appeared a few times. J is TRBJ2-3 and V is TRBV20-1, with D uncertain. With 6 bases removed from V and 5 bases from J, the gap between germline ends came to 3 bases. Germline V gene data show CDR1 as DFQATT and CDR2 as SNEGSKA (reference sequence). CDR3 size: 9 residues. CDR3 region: CSAEDTQYF. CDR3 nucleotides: TGCAGTGCGGAAGATACGCAGTATTTT.

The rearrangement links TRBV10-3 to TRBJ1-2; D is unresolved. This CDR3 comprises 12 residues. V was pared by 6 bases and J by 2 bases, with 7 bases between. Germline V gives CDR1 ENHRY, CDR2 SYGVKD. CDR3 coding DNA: TGTGCCATCAGGAGCTCCAACTATGGCTACACCTTC. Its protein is CAIRSSNYGYTF.

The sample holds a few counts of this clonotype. The chain's CDR3 is CASSLWQTYEQYF. CDR3 coding DNA: TGTGCCAGCAGCTTGTGGCAGACCTACGAGCAGTACTTC. The J gene is TRBJ2-7, the V gene TRBV5-5; D ambiguous. Looked up from germline, CDR1 is SGHKS and CDR2 is YYEKEE (reference sequence). The V end was cut by 1 base, the J end by 2 bases, with 7 bases between. CDR3 length equals 13 residues.

This CDR3 reads CASSPGICSQHF. The DNA of the CDR3 is TGCGCCAGCAGCCCTGGCATATGCAGCCAGCATTTT. This sequence joins TRBV5-1 and TRBJ1-5; unclear D gene. V gave up 4 bases and J gave up 12 bases, with 14 bases separating them. CDR3 length: 12 amino acids. Germline assignment: CDR1 SGHRS and CDR2 YFSETQ.

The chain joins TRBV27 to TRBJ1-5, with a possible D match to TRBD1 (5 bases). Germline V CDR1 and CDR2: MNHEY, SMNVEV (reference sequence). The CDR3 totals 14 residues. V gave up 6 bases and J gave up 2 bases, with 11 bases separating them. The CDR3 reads CASSERGGNQPQHF. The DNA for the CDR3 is TGTGCCAGCAGCGAACGGGGCGGCAATCAGCCCCAGCATTTT.

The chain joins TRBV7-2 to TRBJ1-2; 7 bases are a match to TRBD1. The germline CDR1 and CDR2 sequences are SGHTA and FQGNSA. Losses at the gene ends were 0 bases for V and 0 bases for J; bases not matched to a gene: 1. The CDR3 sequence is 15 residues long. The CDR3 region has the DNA TGTGCCAGCAGCTTAGCGCAGGGGGCTAACTATGGCTACACCTTC. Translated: CASSLAQGANYGYTF.